This entry lists 22 T cell receptor beta chains sequenced from one sample in a study of CD8+CD57+ T cells in acquired aplastic anemia (dated by TCRdb to 2016 to 2019). The sequencing machine was an Illumina HiSeq 2000. Genomic DNA was used as template for profiling of TCR beta VDJ combinations and CDR3 sequences. Using fastp trimming at Q25 and MiXCR clonotype assembly, TCRdb reanalyzed the public sequencing data and kept in-frame beta chains. All rows with the same CDR3 protein become a single entry with the most common DNA and genes. The table for this sample lists 250,000 or so distinct CDR3 sequences; around 45% of them were counted only once. The ten largest clones take up 7.8% of the sample. Flow cytometry had shown CD8+CD57+ cell expansion in the patients selected for sequencing. Input material: sorted CD4+, CD8+, or CD8+CD57+ T cells (not recorded which) from PBMCs. Source of these receptors: a human donor with aplastic anemia.

This clonotype was counted at least ten times. V gene TRBV7-4 combines with J gene TRBJ1-4, with 11 bases identical to TRBD1. This CDR3 has 17 amino acids. Germline loops: CDR1 SGHVT, CDR2 SQSDAQ. Trimming removed 5 bases from V and 0 bases from J; junction bases left unmatched: 5. The CDR3 DNA sequence: TGTGCCAGCAGCAAACCGGGACAGGGGGCAACTAATGAAAAACTGTTTTTT. Translation gives CASSKPGQGATNEKLFF.

The chain uses TRBV29-1 and TRBJ2-1, with D perhaps TRBD1 or TRBD2 (5 bases each). V dropped 7 bases and J dropped 9 bases, with 16 bases sitting between them. Germline V gene sequence: CDR1 SQVTM, CDR2 ANQGSEA. The CDR3 sequence is 12 residues long. The CDR3 sequence is CSGDVMNTEQFF. The DNA for the CDR3 is TGCAGCGGGGACGTAATGAACACTGAGCAGTTCTTC.

This clonotype was detected ten times or more. CDR3 DNA: TGTGCCATCAGTGAGTCAATGTACCCCGCTAGTGGGGCCAACGTCCTGACTTTC. This sequence encodes CAISESMYPASGANVLTF. V is TRBV10-3 and J is TRBJ2-6; D unclear. Germline lookup yields CDR1 ENHRY and CDR2 SYGVKD. V lost 0 bases to trimming and J lost 3 bases, with 15 bases between them. There are 18 residues in the CDR3.

V usage is TRBV2 and J usage is TRBJ2-3, with TRBD2 matching 11 bases. The V gene end was trimmed by 4 bases and the J gene end by 5 bases; junction bases not matched to a gene: 14. The CDR3 is 18 amino acids. Germline V CDR1 and CDR2: SNHLY, FYNNEI. The CDR3 spells CASSGGGGSGGAGDTQYF. In DNA form, the CDR3 reads TGTGCCAGCAGTGGTGGGGGGGGTAGCGGGGGGGCTGGAGATACGCAGTATTTT.

This clonotype was observed many times. This sequence joins TRBV7-2 and TRBJ2-7; 9 nucleotides agree with TRBD2. The V gene end was trimmed by 2 bases and the J gene end by 5 bases; junction bases not matched to a gene: 4. The CDR3 length is 14 residues. Per the germline V gene, CDR1 is SGHTA and CDR2 is FQGNSA. CDR3 DNA sequence: TGTGCCAGCAGCTTAAGACTAGCGGTCCACGAGCAGTACTTC. Translation: CASSLRLAVHEQYF.

This clonotype appeared many times. This chain joins TRBV2 and TRBJ1-3; D gene unclear. Germline loops: CDR1 SNHLY, CDR2 FYNNEI. Trimming shortened V by 2 bases and J by 0 bases, and 5 bases separated the two germline ends. This CDR3 contains 14 residues. DNA of the CDR3: TGTGCCAGCAGTGAATCTATCTCTGGAAACACCATATATTTT. This encodes CASSESISGNTIYF.

The gene calls are TRBV10-3 and TRBJ1-6; TRBD1 aligns across 10 bases. This CDR3 contains 16 residues. Trimming took 3 bases from V and 7 from J; bases not matched to a gene: 6. Germline values: CDR1 ENHRY, CDR2 SYGVKD. The CDR3 here is CAISDPTGGENSPLHF. The DNA for the CDR3 is TGTGCCATCAGTGACCCGACAGGGGGCGAGAATTCACCCCTCCACTTT.

The chain uses TRBV19 and TRBJ1-1; 11 nucleotides match TRBD1. V lost 9 bases to trimming and J lost 4 bases; unmatched junction nucleotides: 7. Germline lookup yields CDR1 LNHDA and CDR2 SQIVND (reference sequence). The CDR3 is 14 amino acids. The CDR3 DNA reads as TGTGCCAGACCGGGACAGGGGGAAGCCACTGAAGCTTTCTTT. It is translated as CARPGQGEATEAFF.

The chain combines TRBV29-1 with TRBJ1-1, with D unclear. This CDR3 spans 11 amino acids. V dropped 4 bases and J dropped 1 base, with 4 bases sitting between them. Germline assignment: CDR1 SQVTM and CDR2 ANQGSEA. The CDR3 nucleotides are TGCAGCGTTGGGAGGAACACTGAAGCTTTCTTT. It specifies CSVGRNTEAFF.

This clonotype was counted between two and nine times. The chain couples TRBV27 to TRBJ1-6; a possible D gene is TRBD1 (5 bases). V was pared by 3 bases and J by 7 bases, with 25 bases between. Germline CDR1 reads MNHEY; CDR2 reads SMNVEV (reference sequence). CDR3 length: 19 amino acids. For the CDR3, the DNA is TGTGCCAGCAGTTTGTCGCCAGGGCCCCCGTTAAGGCACAATTCACCCCTCCACTTT. This translates into CASSLSPGPPLRHNSPLHF.

This clonotype occurred many times. This rearrangement joins TRBV13 to TRBJ2-7, with TRBD1 matching over 8 bases. The CDR3 has 15 amino acids. The V segment lost 5 bases and the J segment 4 bases; nucleotides outside the gene matches: 10. From germline, CDR1 is PRHDT and CDR2 FYEKMQ (reference sequence). This CDR3 reads CASSPRDRGAYEQYF. In DNA form, the CDR3 reads TGTGCCAGCAGCCCCCGCGACAGGGGTGCGTACGAGCAGTACTTC.

The CDR3 sequence is CSVTPGQGGPDTQYF. The CDR3 nucleotides are TGCAGCGTCACTCCGGGACAGGGGGGTCCAGATACGCAGTATTTT. This chain uses TRBV29-1 with TRBJ2-3; the match to TRBD1 covers 11 bases. The V segment lost 6 bases and the J segment 4 bases; nucleotides outside the gene matches: 9. The V gene's germline CDR1 is SQVTM and CDR2 ANQGSEA. The CDR3 extends over 15 amino acids.

Many counts were recorded for this clonotype. This chain joins TRBV27 and TRBJ2-7; no definite D call. V was pared by 0 bases and J by 6 bases, with 12 bases between. CDR1 and CDR2 (germline): MNHEY, SMNVEV (reference sequence). This CDR3 is built from 14 residues. For the CDR3, the DNA is TGTGCCAGCAGTTTATCAATGCGATACCGCGAGCAGTACTTC. Amino acids: CASSLSMRYREQYF.

This clonotype was seen repeatedly, ten times or more. The chain carries TRBV4-1 and TRBJ2-7; possible D gene TRBD1, 5 bases. Germline V gene lookup returns CDR1 MGHRA and CDR2 YSYEKL. V was clipped by 1 base and J by 6 bases, with 13 bases between them. The CDR3 sequence is 14 residues long. The CDR3 spells CASSQGTGAVEQYF. The CDR3 region has the DNA TGCGCCAGCAGCCAAGGCACTGGGGCCGTCGAGCAGTACTTC.

The CDR3 loop reads CASSLGAKGRVNQPQHF. The DNA of the CDR3 is TGTGCCAGTAGTCTAGGTGCCAAAGGCCGGGTAAATCAGCCCCAGCATTTT. The J gene is TRBJ1-5, the V gene TRBV7-8; D unresolved. The V gene's germline CDR1 is SGHVS and CDR2 FQNEAQ. The ends were cut back, 9 bases at V and 4 bases at J, with 25 bases in the middle. There are 17 residues in the CDR3.

This clonotype was seen ten or more times. CDR3 sequence reads: CASSELEGPLNEQFF. DNA of the CDR3: TGTGCCAGCAGTGAATTGGAGGGCCCTTTGAATGAGCAGTTCTTC. The chain couples TRBV2 to TRBJ2-1; a weak D match, TRBD2 (6 bases). This CDR3 spans 15 amino acids. The germline V gene has CDR1 SNHLY and CDR2 FYNNEI. The V end was cut by 2 bases, the J end by 7 bases, with 15 bases between.

A word on this clonotype: The junction shows a germline mismatch at one end, possibly a read error. The rearrangement joins TRBV5-1 to TRBJ2-1, with a tentative D call TRBD2 (6 bases). This CDR3 spans 18 amino acids. Germline V CDR1 and CDR2: SGHRS, YFSETQ. DNA of the CDR3: TGCGCCAGCTCCGAAATCCGGGGGTGGCAGGCCTACTACAATGGGCAGTTCTTC. Amino acids: CASSEIRGWQAYYNGQFF.

The table lists this clonotype with many counts. The rearrangement links TRBV6-2 or TRBV6-3 to TRBJ1-1, with 11 bases fitting TRBD1. CDR1 MNHEY and CDR2 SVGEGT come from the germline V gene. V was pared by 6 bases and J by 5 bases, with 2 bases of the junction left unmatched. CDR3 length: 13 amino acids. The CDR3 protein is CASRRDRGTEAFF. CDR3 in DNA: TGTGCCAGCAGGCGGGACAGGGGGACTGAAGCTTTCTTT.

The CDR3 loop is CASLAGGPDTGELFF. The CDR3 DNA sequence: TGTGCCTCACTAGCGGGGGGGCCGGACACCGGGGAGCTGTTTTTT. The V call is TRBV19, the J call TRBJ2-2, with 13 bases that match TRBD2. The CDR3 has 15 residues. The V and J ends lost 11 bases and 3 bases, in that order; junction bases with no gene match: 6. Germline assignment: CDR1 LNHDA and CDR2 SQIVND (reference sequence).

The sample holds many counts of this clonotype. The V and J genes are TRBV5-5 and TRBJ2-3; 13 bases agree with TRBD2. This CDR3 has 19 residues. The V gene's germline CDR1 is SGHKS and CDR2 YYEKEE (reference sequence). Germline trimming cut 0 bases from V and 5 bases from J; bases unmatched to any gene: 12. The CDR3 loop reads CASSLVIGRLAGGRDTQYF. DNA for the CDR3: TGTGCCAGCAGCTTGGTTATCGGACGACTAGCGGGGGGCCGAGATACGCAGTATTTT.

V usage is TRBV9 and J usage is TRBJ1-1; D is unresolved. The CDR3 has 13 residues. Trimming took off 0 bases at V and 6 bases at J, with 9 bases between the two ends. From germline, CDR1 is SGDLS and CDR2 YYNGEE. CDR3 sequence (DNA): TGTGCCAGCAGCGTAGCTTTGCGGGCTGAAGCTTTCTTT. Its protein product is CASSVALRAEAFF.

This sequence joins TRBV4-3 and TRBJ1-6; D remains unclear. Germline V CDR1 and CDR2: LGHNA, YSLEER. The CDR3 is 15 residues long. The V gene lost 2 bases and the J gene lost 7 bases, with 12 bases spanning the gap. The CDR3 spells CASSQPEGLNSPLHF. The CDR3, as DNA: TGCGCCAGCAGCCAACCCGAAGGTCTCAATTCACCCCTCCACTTT.